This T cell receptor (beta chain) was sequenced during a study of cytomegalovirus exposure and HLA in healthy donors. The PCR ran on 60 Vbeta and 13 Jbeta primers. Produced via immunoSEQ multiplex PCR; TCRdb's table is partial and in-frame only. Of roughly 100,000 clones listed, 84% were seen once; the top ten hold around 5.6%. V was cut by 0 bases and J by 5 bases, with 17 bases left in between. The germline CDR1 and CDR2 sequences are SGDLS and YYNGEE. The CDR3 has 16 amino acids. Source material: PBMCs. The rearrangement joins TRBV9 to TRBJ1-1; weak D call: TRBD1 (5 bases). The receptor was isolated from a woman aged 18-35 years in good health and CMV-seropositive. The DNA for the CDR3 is TGTGCCAGCAGCGTAGATTGGGTGGGGGGAGATACTGAAGCTTTCTTT. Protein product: CASSVDWVGGDTEAFF.